Shown below are 25 T cell receptor beta chains from a single sample sequenced in a study of blood T cell repertoires in COVID-19. Clones were sequenced by immunoSEQ multiplex PCR, and TCRdb holds only the in-frame ones, with some missing. The sample consists of 250,000 to 300,000 clones, approximately 90% of them appearing once. The sample comprised peripheral blood. The source is a man in his forties or fifties with acute or convalescent COVID-19.

The J gene is TRBJ1-2, the V gene TRBV27; D is unresolved. Trimming cost V 2 bases and J 4 bases, with 8 bases left between them. Per the germline V gene, CDR1 is MNHEY and CDR2 is SMNVEV (reference sequence). CDR3 size: 13 residues. CDR3 DNA sequence: TGTGCCAGCAGTTTAACCAGGTTCTATGGCTACACCTTC. Residues: CASSLTRFYGYTF.

V gene TRBV2 combines with J gene TRBJ2-1; D perhaps matches TRBD1 (6 bases). With 5 bases removed from V and 13 bases from J, the gap between germline ends came to 15 bases. Germline V lookup: CDR1 SNHLY, CDR2 FYNNEI. The CDR3 loop spans 12 amino acids. The DNA of the CDR3 is TGTGCCAGCAGTTATTCAGGGGACCATCAGTTCTTC. It encodes CASSYSGDHQFF.

This clone appeared a few times. The CDR3 coding sequence is TGTGCCAGTAGCACCTCGGGGGGACGGATAGAGCATTTT. Encoded protein: CASSTSGGRIEHF. This chain joins TRBV19 and TRBJ1-5; D is possibly TRBD1 (5 bases). Trimming cost V 6 bases and J 14 bases, with 20 bases left between them. Germline-derived CDR1 and CDR2 are LNHDA and SQIVND (reference sequence). The CDR3 is 13 residues long.

In this sample, this clone turned up once. V is TRBV29-1 and J is TRBJ2-1, with D unclear. Germline V gene lookup returns CDR1 SQVTM and CDR2 ANQGSEA. Trimming removed 4 bases from V and 6 bases from J, with 4 bases in between. This CDR3 is 10 amino acids long. The CDR3 bases are TGCAGCGTTGCGGGCAATGAGCAGTTCTTC. Translated: CSVAGNEQFF.

Comment on this clone: The sample has other DNA sequences that encode this CDR3 too. The CDR3 sequence: CASSQGGGYTF. The CDR3 nucleotides are TGTGCCAGCAGCCAGGGGGGAGGCTACACCTTC. The chain is built from TRBV3-1 (or the pseudogene TRBV3-2) and TRBJ1-2, with D possibly being TRBD1 (5 bases). In germline, CDR1 is LGHDT, CDR2 YNNKEL (reference sequence). This CDR3 has 11 amino acids. Trimming stripped 3 bases from V and 8 bases from J, with 7 bases between.

This clone was observed a few times. The gene calls are TRBV19 and TRBJ1-1, with a tentative D call TRBD1 (6 bases). The CDR3 loop spans 16 amino acids. V was pared by 6 bases and J by 0 bases, with 17 bases between. Germline V lookup: CDR1 LNHDA, CDR2 SQIVND (reference sequence). DNA for the CDR3: TGTGCCAGTAGCCTTCGAACAGGGCAGATGAACACTGAAGCTTTCTTT. Its translation: CASSLRTGQMNTEAFF.

V and J are TRBV3-1 (or the pseudogene TRBV3-2) and TRBJ1-2; TRBD1 matches 9 bases. This CDR3 spans 13 amino acids. J lost 12 bases, V lost 5 bases, and 10 bases had no gene match. In germline, CDR1 is LGHDT, CDR2 YNNKEL (reference sequence). The CDR3 region has the DNA TGTGCCAGCAGCAGGGACAGGGCTATAATTCACACCTTC. Its protein product is CASSRDRAIIHTF.

As DNA, the CDR3 is TGTGCCAGCAGTCAGGGGGACTTCCTGAACACTGAAGCTTTCTTT. Translation gives CASSQGDFLNTEAFF. V gene TRBV28 combines with J gene TRBJ1-1; 7 bases fit TRBD1. CDR1 is MDHEN, CDR2 SYDVKM, per germline. The CDR3 loop spans 15 amino acids. With V trimmed by 5 bases and J by 0 bases, 6 bases remained unmatched.

The chain links TRBV6-2 or TRBV6-3 to TRBJ1-5; no clear D. This CDR3 has 13 amino acids. CDR1 is MNHEY, CDR2 SVGEGT, per germline. V dropped 4 bases and J dropped 7 bases, with 11 bases sitting between them. The CDR3 loop reads CASSSGDRQPQHF. CDR3 DNA: TGTGCCAGCAGTTCCGGGGATCGACAGCCCCAGCATTTT.

J is TRBJ2-6 and V is TRBV5-8; 11 nucleotides agree with TRBD1. In germline, CDR1 is SGHTS, CDR2 YDEGEE. This CDR3 is 19 amino acids long. The J segment lost 0 bases and the V segment lost 4 bases, leaving 9 bases of the junction unmatched. The CDR3 sequence is CASSPGGTGGSSGANVLTF. The CDR3 DNA reads TGTGCCAGCAGCCCCGGCGGGACAGGGGGGAGCTCTGGGGCCAACGTCCTGACTTTC.

This chain connects TRBV19 to TRBJ1-2, with TRBD1 as a possible D gene (5 bases). V lost 4 bases and J 3 bases, leaving 6 bases between the germline ends. CDR3 size: 12 residues. Germline CDR1 and CDR2: LNHDA and SQIVND (reference sequence). The CDR3 reads CASSKTDYGYTF. The CDR3 DNA sequence: TGTGCCAGTAGTAAGACAGACTATGGCTACACCTTC.

A single count supports this clone. The J gene is TRBJ2-1, the V gene TRBV10-1, with a possible D match to TRBD1 (5 bases). V was pared by 3 bases and J by 9 bases, with 12 bases between. Germline V CDR1 and CDR2: WNHNN, SYGVQD (reference sequence). This CDR3 spans 13 amino acids. CDR3 nucleotides: TGCGCCAGCAGTGATAACAGGTTGGCTGAGCAGTTCTTC. Amino acid sequence: CASSDNRLAEQFF.

V is TRBV30 and J is TRBJ1-3; D is ambiguous. The germline V and J ends were trimmed by 0 bases and 0 bases, with 12 bases remaining between them. The CDR3 spans 16 residues. Germline CDR1 reads GTSNPN; CDR2 reads SVGIG (reference sequence). CDR3 sequence: CAWSVPPADSGNTIYF. DNA of the CDR3: TGTGCCTGGAGTGTGCCCCCGGCGGACTCTGGAAACACCATATATTTT.

This clone was picked up a small number of times. The rearrangement links TRBV6-4 to TRBJ2-2, with D hard to call. Germline CDR1 and CDR2: MRHNA and SNTAGT. The CDR3 spans 13 residues. The V and J ends lost 4 bases and 6 bases respectively, with 9 bases between them. CDR3 nucleotides: TGTGCCAGCAGTGCCTTGGGCGCCGGGGAGCTGTTTTTT. Amino acids: CASSALGAGELFF.

The chain employs TRBV4-2 and TRBJ2-7, with 7 bases aligning to TRBD1. This CDR3 is 14 amino acids long. Germline V gene lookup returns CDR1 LGHNA and CDR2 YNFKEQ. V lost 4 bases to trimming and J lost 0 bases; unmatched junction nucleotides: 3. The CDR3 loop is CASSLRDSSYEQYF. The CDR3 DNA reads as TGTGCCAGCAGCCTTCGGGACAGCTCCTACGAGCAGTACTTC.

This clone was observed once. The V call is TRBV29-1, the J call TRBJ2-7, with 7 positions matching TRBD1. This CDR3 has 14 residues. Germline CDR1 and CDR2: SQVTM and ANQGSEA. The V gene end was trimmed by 5 bases and the J gene end by 2 bases; junction bases not matched to a gene: 9. Here the CDR3 reads CSVITGTATYEQYF. The CDR3 DNA reads as TGCAGCGTTATAACCGGGACAGCCACCTACGAGCAGTACTTC.

The chain uses TRBV5-1 and TRBJ1-2, with TRBD1 matching over 9 bases. The CDR3 has 14 residues. The J segment lost 0 bases and the V segment lost 3 bases, leaving 0 bases of the junction unmatched. From germline, CDR1 is SGHRS and CDR2 YFSETQ. This chain's CDR3 is CASSWTGANYGYTF. The CDR3 nucleotides read TGCGCCAGCAGCTGGACAGGGGCTAACTATGGCTACACCTTC.

This sequence joins TRBV6-5 and TRBJ1-2; TRBD1 agrees at 8 bases. CDR1 MNHEY and CDR2 SVGAGI come from the germline V gene. V trimming: 2 bases; J trimming: 4 bases; junction bases outside the gene matches: 3. This CDR3 has 14 amino acids. Here the CDR3 DNA reads TGTGCCAGCAGTTACAAAGACAGGGGCTATGGCTACACCTTC. Encoded protein: CASSYKDRGYGYTF.

The chain joins TRBV11-2 to TRBJ1-4; no firm D call. The germline V gene has CDR1 SGHAT and CDR2 FQNNGV. V gave up 4 bases and J gave up 14 bases, with 14 bases separating them. The CDR3 length is 12 residues. The CDR3 sequence is CASSSPSNLLFF. Written as DNA, the CDR3 is TGTGCCAGCAGCTCTCCTAGTAACCTCCTGTTTTTT.

This clone turned up a few times. The rearrangement links TRBV19 to TRBJ1-6, with D perhaps TRBD1 (5 bases). Germline CDR1 reads LNHDA; CDR2 reads SQIVND (reference sequence). The germline V and J ends were trimmed by 5 bases and 3 bases, with 8 bases remaining between them. CDR3 length equals 14 residues. In nucleotides, the CDR3 is TGTGCCAGTAGTGTTGACAGCTATAATTCACCCCTCCACTTT. This encodes CASSVDSYNSPLHF.

The V gene is TRBV5-1, the J gene TRBJ1-4, with 9 bases identical to TRBD1. Germline V gene data show CDR1 as SGHRS and CDR2 as YFSETQ. V was clipped by 5 bases and J by 5 bases; unmatched bases: 7. The CDR3 has 15 amino acids. CDR3 residues: CASSIAGTGNEKLFF. DNA of the CDR3: TGCGCCAGCAGTATCGCCGGGACAGGGAATGAAAAACTGTTTTTT.

The V and J genes are TRBV5-1 and TRBJ2-3; 9 bases map to TRBD2. The CDR3 has 16 residues. Germline V gene lookup returns CDR1 SGHRS and CDR2 YFSETQ. The J segment lost 4 bases and the V segment lost 0 bases, leaving 6 bases of the junction unmatched. CDR3 residues: CASSLASSGDADTQYF. The CDR3 coding sequence is TGCGCCAGCAGCTTGGCCTCTAGCGGGGACGCAGATACGCAGTATTTT.

The CDR3 DNA reads TGCGCCAGCAGCTGGGAATCACAGGGCACTGAAGCTTTCTTT. Residues: CASSWESQGTEAFF. The genes are TRBV5-1 and TRBJ1-1; maybe TRBD1 (6 bases). CDR1 is SGHRS and CDR2 is YFSETQ in the germline V gene. CDR3 length: 14 amino acids. V shed 3 bases and J shed 4 bases, with 13 bases lying between them.

The chain links TRBV28 to TRBJ2-1; 9 nucleotides line up with TRBD2. V trimming: 5 bases; J trimming: 1 base; junction bases outside the gene matches: 6. Looked up from germline, CDR1 is MDHEN and CDR2 is SYDVKM. CDR3 length: 16 residues. The CDR3, as DNA: TGTGCCAGCAGTACGTTTAGCGGGGGTTCCTACAATGAGCAGTTCTTC. It specifies CASSTFSGGSYNEQFF.

The rearrangement links TRBV6-1 to TRBJ2-1; 12 nucleotides agree with TRBD1. The CDR3 consists of 18 residues. V trimming: 1 base; J trimming: 6 bases; junction bases outside the gene matches: 10. Germline V lookup: CDR1 MNHNS, CDR2 SASEGT. CDR3 in amino acids: CASSEDSRRDRGPNEQFF. DNA for the CDR3: TGTGCCAGCAGTGAAGATTCGAGGAGGGACAGGGGGCCCAATGAGCAGTTCTTC.